Listed below are T cell receptor beta chains from one sample, sequenced in a study of regulatory T cells in long-lasting Graves disease. One entry per CDR3 protein results from TCRdb running MiXCR on the multiplex PCR reads. The profile shows 350,000 to 450,000 distinct CDR3 sequences, 20% to 25% of them singletons. The starting material was peripheral blood mononuclear cells (PBMCs), obtained when the disease was refractory, from a patient treated with antithyroid drugs. The receptors stem from a female donor with Graves disease. The CDR3 runs from the conserved cysteine through the conserved F or W. D genes are given only for firm matches. Clone size is stated in some rows and not others, as once, few, many or a class when expanded.

d_call	v_call	cdr3_length	clone_size	j_call	cdr3_nt	cdr3_aa
-	TRBV12-3/TRBV12-4	13	many	TRBJ1-1	TGTGCCAGCAGTACCACAGGGAACACTGAAGCTTTCTTT	CASSTTGNTEAFF
-	TRBV9	15	-	TRBJ2-2	TGTGCCAGCAGCGTCAGGGGCGCTGTCCCCGGGGAGCTGTTTTTT	CASSVRGAVPGELFF
-	TRBV29-1	12	many	TRBJ2-5	TGCAGCGCTCTCGAGACTGGGGAGACCCAGTACTTC	CSALETGETQYF
-	TRBV5-1	16	-	TRBJ1-3	TGCGCCAGCAGCTTGCAGGGGTTTAGCTCTGGAAACACCATATATTTT	CASSLQGFSSGNTIYF
TRBD2	TRBV11-2	15	many	TRBJ2-7	TGTGCCAGCAGCGTCGGACTAGCGGGAGGCTACGAGCAGTACTTC	CASSVGLAGGYEQYF
-	TRBV12-3/TRBV12-4	13	-	TRBJ1-4	TGTGCCAGCAGAGGCGGCGCCACGCAAAAACTGTTTTTT	CASRGGATQKLFF
TRBD2	TRBV30	15	-	TRBJ2-1	TGTGCCTGGAGTGTACTAGCGGGAGTTAACAATGAGCAGTTCTTC	CAWSVLAGVNNEQFF
TRBD1	TRBV18	15	few	TRBJ2-5	TGTGCCAGCTCACTGAGGACAGGGATTCAAGAGACCCAGTACTTC	CASSLRTGIQETQYF
TRBD1	TRBV29-1	13	-	TRBJ1-1	TGCAGCGTATCGGGACAGGGGATCGCTGAAGCTTTCTTT	CSVSGQGIAEAFF
-	TRBV28	15	few	TRBJ2-1	TGTGCCAGCAGTACCGGGACTTCCTCTTACAATGAGCAGTTCTTC	CASSTGTSSYNEQFF
-	TRBV7-9	14	-	TRBJ1-1	TGTGCCAGCAGCTTGGCCGAACCGACCCGGGAAGCTTTCTTT	CASSLAEPTREAFF